A few counts support the clone carrying this TCR beta chain. This record comes from a study of T-cell reconstitution after alpha-beta-depleted transplantation in children. Trimming shortened V by 0 bases and J by 9 bases, and 12 bases separated the two germline ends. This CDR3 has 14 residues. CDR1 is LGHNA and CDR2 is YSLEER in the germline V gene. Unique molecular identifiers tagged the TCRbeta library. Each CDR3 protein is one row after TCRdb ran MiXCR on the PCR reads. The sample yields some 300,000 distinct CDR3 sequences, around a tenth seen once. The sequence was obtained from a human donor who donated a stem cell graft to a child with acute lymphoblastic leukemia. The V call is TRBV4-3, the J call TRBJ2-1, with D maybe TRBD2 (6 bases). The source material was PBMCs from the stem cell graft donor, sampled from the stem cell graft. CDR3 sequence (DNA): TGCGCCAGCAGCCAAGATGTGCTGGGGGGTGAGCAGTTCTTC. It yields the protein CASSQDVLGGEQFF.